This T cell receptor (beta chain) was sequenced during a study of blood T cells in healthy people across ages. Study-level results: With donor CMV status unknown, expanded clonotype changes were possibly confounded.

PCR was performed a second time for about 7 to 12 cycles using a sample-barcoded 5' primer and a J-beta primer mix. TCRdb passed the 5' RACE reads through MiXCR, listing each CDR3 protein once. This sample has 1.5 million to 2 million distinct CDR3 sequences, with 28% found just once. Germline-derived CDR1 and CDR2 are SGHVS and FNYEAQ. The CDR3 consists of 16 residues. V shed 5 bases and J 4 bases; nucleotides not matched to a gene: 9. About this clonotype: Its antigen is not identified.

The chain has TRBV7-6 and TRBJ2-1, with 9 bases lining up with TRBD1. The sequence was obtained from a woman under 40 in good health. What was sequenced was blood. The CDR3: CASSPQTGGGYNEQFF. CDR3 nucleotides: TGTGCCAGCAGCCCACAGACAGGGGGGGGGTACAATGAGCAGTTCTTC.